Below, one T cell receptor (beta chain) is given with its context. Its cognate antigen is unknown. One junction end does not reproduce the germline sequence, and a read error may be involved. Sequenced by immunoSEQ multiplex PCR; TCRdb stores in-frame clones only, minus some. The table includes around 76,000 clones, approximately 86% detected once. The CDR3 spans 14 residues. The V gene's germline CDR1 is SGHAT and CDR2 FQNNGV. These data originate in a study of OX40 agonist ivuxolimab in advanced cancers. Study background: Eligibility rules accepted prior anti-PD-1, anti-PD-L1 or anti-CTLA-4 therapy, and around 40% had some. Overall study findings and caveats: By week 6 at 0.1 to 3.0 mg/kg, blood CD4+ and CD8+ T cells had expanded clonally. The average count of expanded clones was higher among CD8+ T cells than among CD4+.

The gene calls are TRBV11-2 and TRBJ2-7, with TRBD2 matching over 10 bases. This clonotype was obtained from an adult with an advanced solid tumor such as melanoma, head and neck, liver or kidney cancer. Sequencing used CD4+ or CD8+ T cells sorted from blood, obtained in a trial of the OX40 agonist ivuxolimab. The CDR3 sequence is CASSQAGGLYEQYF. The CDR3, as DNA: TGCGCCAGCAGCCAAGCGGGGGGGCTTTACGAGCAGTACTTC. The whole variable domain, remainder taken from reference TRBV11-2 and TRBJ2-7, is EAGVAQSPRYKIIEKRQSVAFWCNPISGHATLYWYQQILGQGPKLLIQFQNNGVVDDSQLPKDRFSAERLKGVDSTLKIQPAKLEDSAVYLCASSQAGGLYEQYFGPGTRLTVT.